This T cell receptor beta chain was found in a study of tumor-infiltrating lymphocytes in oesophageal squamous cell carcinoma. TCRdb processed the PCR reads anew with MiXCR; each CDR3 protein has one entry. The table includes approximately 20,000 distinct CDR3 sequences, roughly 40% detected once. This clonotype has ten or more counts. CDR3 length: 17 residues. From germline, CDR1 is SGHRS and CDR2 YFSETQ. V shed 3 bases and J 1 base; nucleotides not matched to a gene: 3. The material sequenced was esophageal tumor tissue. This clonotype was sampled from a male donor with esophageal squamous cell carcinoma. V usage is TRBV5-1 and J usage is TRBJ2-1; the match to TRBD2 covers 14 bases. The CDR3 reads CASSSGLAGVSYNEQFF. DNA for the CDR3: TGCGCCAGCAGCTCGGGACTAGCGGGAGTGTCCTACAATGAGCAGTTCTTC.